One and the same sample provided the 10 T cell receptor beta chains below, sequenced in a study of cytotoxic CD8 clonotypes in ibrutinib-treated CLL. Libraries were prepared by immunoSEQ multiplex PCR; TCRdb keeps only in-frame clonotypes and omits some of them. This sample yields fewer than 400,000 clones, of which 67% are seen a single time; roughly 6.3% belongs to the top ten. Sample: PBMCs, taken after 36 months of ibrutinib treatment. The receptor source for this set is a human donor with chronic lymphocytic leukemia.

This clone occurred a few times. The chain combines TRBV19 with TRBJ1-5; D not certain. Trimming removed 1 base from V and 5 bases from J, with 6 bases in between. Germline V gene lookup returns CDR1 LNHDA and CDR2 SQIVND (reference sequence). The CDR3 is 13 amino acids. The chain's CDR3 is CASSIVWYQPQHF. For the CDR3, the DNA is TGTGCCAGTAGTATAGTGTGGTATCAGCCCCAGCATTTT. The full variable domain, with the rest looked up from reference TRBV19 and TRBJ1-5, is DGGITQSPKYLFRKEGQNVTLSCEQNLNHDAMYWYRQDPGQGLRLIYYSQIVNDFQKGDIAEGYSVSREKKESFPLTVTSAQKNPTAFYLCASSIVWYQPQHFGDGTRLSIL.

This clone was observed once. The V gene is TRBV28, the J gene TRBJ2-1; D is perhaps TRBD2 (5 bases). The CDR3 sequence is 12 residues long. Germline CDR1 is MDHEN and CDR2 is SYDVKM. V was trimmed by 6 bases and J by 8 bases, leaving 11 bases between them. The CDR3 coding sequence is TGTGCCAGCAGCAACCCCGGGGATGAGCAGTTCTTC. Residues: CASSNPGDEQFF.

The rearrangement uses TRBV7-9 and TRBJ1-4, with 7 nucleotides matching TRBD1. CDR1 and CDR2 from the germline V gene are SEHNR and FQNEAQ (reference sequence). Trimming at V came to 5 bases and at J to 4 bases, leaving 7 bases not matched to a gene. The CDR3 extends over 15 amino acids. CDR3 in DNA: TGTGCCAGCAGCCCGAGGGACAGAATTAATGAAAAACTGTTTTTT. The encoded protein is CASSPRDRINEKLFF.

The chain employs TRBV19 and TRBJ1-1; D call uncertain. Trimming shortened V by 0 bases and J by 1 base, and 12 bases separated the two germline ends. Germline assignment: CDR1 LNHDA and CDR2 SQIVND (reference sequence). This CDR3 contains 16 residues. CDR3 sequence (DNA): TGTGCCAGTAGTATAGATCGAACAGCGTCGAACACTGAAGCTTTCTTT. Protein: CASSIDRTASNTEAFF.

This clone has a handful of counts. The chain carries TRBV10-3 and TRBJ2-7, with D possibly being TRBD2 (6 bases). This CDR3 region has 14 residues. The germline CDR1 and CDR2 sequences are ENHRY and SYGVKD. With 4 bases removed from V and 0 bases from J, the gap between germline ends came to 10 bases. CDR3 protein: CAISVAGPSYEQYF. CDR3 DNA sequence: TGTGCCATCAGTGTGGCGGGACCCTCCTACGAGCAGTACTTC.

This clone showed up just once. The CDR3 is CASTSRGASGNTIYF. The CDR3 DNA is TGTGCCAGCACAAGTCGGGGTGCCTCTGGAAACACCATATATTTT. The chain carries TRBV19 and TRBJ1-3; D call uncertain. V was pared by 9 bases and J by 0 bases, with 15 bases between. This CDR3 is built from 15 residues. From germline, CDR1 is LNHDA and CDR2 SQIVND (reference sequence). The entire variable domain, with the rest obtained from reference TRBV19 and TRBJ1-3, is as follows: DGGITQSPKYLFRKEGQNVTLSCEQNLNHDAMYWYRQDPGQGLRLIYYSQIVNDFQKGDIAEGYSVSREKKESFPLTVTSAQKNPTAFYLCASTSRGASGNTIYFGEGSWLTVV.

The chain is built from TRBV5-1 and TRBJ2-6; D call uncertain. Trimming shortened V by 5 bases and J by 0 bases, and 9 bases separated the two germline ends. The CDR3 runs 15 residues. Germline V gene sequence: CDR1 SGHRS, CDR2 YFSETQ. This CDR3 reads CASSSVHSGANVLTF. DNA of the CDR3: TGCGCCAGCAGTTCTGTCCACTCTGGGGCCAACGTCCTGACTTTC. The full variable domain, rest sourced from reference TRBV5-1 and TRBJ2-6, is KAGVTQTPRYLIKTRGQQVTLSCSPISGHRSVSWYQQTPGQGLQFLFEYFSETQRNKGNFPGRFSGRQFSNSRSEMNVSTLELGDSALYLCASSSVHSGANVLTFGAGSRLTVL.

CDR3 DNA sequence: TGTGCCAGCAGCCCTAAGAGGGTTGGCGAGCAGTACTTC. The encoded protein is CASSPKRVGEQYF. The rearrangement links TRBV9 to TRBJ2-7, with D maybe TRBD2 (5 bases). CDR3 size: 13 residues. Trimming took off 4 bases at V and 6 bases at J, with 14 bases between the two ends. Germline V lookup: CDR1 SGDLS, CDR2 YYNGEE.

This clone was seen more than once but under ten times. The CDR3 nucleotides read TGTGCCAGCAGTGAATCCAGCGGGAGCGCAGATACGCAGTATTTT. Translation: CASSESSGSADTQYF. V and J are TRBV25-1 and TRBJ2-3, with 8 bases identical to TRBD2. Germline CDR1 and CDR2: MGHDK and SYGVNS. The V segment lost 1 base and the J segment 4 bases; nucleotides outside the gene matches: 4. This CDR3 contains 15 residues. Full variable domain (rest looked up from reference TRBV25-1 and TRBJ2-3): EADIYQTPRYLVIGTGKKITLECSQTMGHDKMYWYQQDPGMELHLIHYSYGVNSTEKGDLSSESTVSRIRTEHFPLTLESARPSHTSQYLCASSESSGSADTQYFGPGTRLTVL.

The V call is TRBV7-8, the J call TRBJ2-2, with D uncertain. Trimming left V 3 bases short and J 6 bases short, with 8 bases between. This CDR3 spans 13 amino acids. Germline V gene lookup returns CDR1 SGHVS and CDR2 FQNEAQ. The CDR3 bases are TGTGCCAGCAGCTTTAGGCTTCCCGGGGAGCTGTTTTTT. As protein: CASSFRLPGELFF. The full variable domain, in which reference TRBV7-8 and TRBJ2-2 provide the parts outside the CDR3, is GAGVSQSPRYKVAKRGQDVALRCDPISGHVSLFWYQQALGQGPEFLTYFQNEAQLDKSGLPSDRFFAERPEGSVSTLKIQRTQQEDSAVYLCASSFRLPGELFFGEGSRLTVL.